The 17 T cell receptor beta chains below come from one sample, sequenced in a study of identical twins. Via MiXCR, TCRdb re-called the 5' RACE reads, giving one row per CDR3 protein. Of over 550,000 distinct CDR3 sequences in the sample, just over 7% were seen once. These records were also assigned to another study, of yellow fever vaccine responses in identical twins.

Sequencing was done on a sample of PBMCs. The origin of the receptors is a woman aged 18-35 years in good health.

This clonotype was seen only a few times. V gene TRBV12-3 or TRBV12-4 combines with J gene TRBJ2-7; D remains unclear. V lost 2 bases, J lost 11 bases, and 19 bases lay in between. The CDR3 consists of 14 residues. CDR3 loop: CASSLPAMLERKYF. CDR3 in DNA: TGTGCCAGCAGTTTACCCGCAATGTTAGAGAGGAAGTACTTC.

This clonotype was seen at least ten times. CDR3 in amino acids: CASSLSLGGNNEQFF. CDR3 DNA: TGTGCCAGCAGCTTAAGTCTAGGAGGCAACAATGAGCAGTTCTTC. This chain uses TRBV11-2 with TRBJ2-1; a weak D match, TRBD2 (5 bases). V lost 2 bases to trimming and J lost 5 bases, with 13 bases between them. The CDR3 totals 15 residues. Germline CDR1 SGHAT, CDR2 FQNNGV.

Only a few counts were recorded for this clonotype. V is TRBV12-3 or TRBV12-4 and J is TRBJ2-5; D remains unclear. The CDR3 sequence is 13 residues long. Trimming left V 4 bases short and J 0 bases short, with 6 bases between. The CDR3 DNA sequence: TGTGCCAGCAGTTCAAAGTACCAAGAGACCCAGTACTTC. Translating gives CASSSKYQETQYF.

This clonotype came up many times. The CDR3 reads CASSPSIEAFF. In nucleotides, the CDR3 is TGTGCCAGCAGCCCCTCAATAGAAGCTTTCTTT. V usage is TRBV12-3 or TRBV12-4 and J usage is TRBJ1-1, with D unresolved. This CDR3 is built from 11 residues. Trimming took 6 bases from V and 8 from J, leaving 10 bases between them.

This clonotype has a count of ten or more. DNA of the CDR3: TGTGCCAGCAGGAAGGACAGGGACGAGCAGTACTTC. Encoded protein: CASRKDRDEQYF. The chain joins TRBV7-9 to TRBJ2-7, with 8 bases lining up with TRBD1. The CDR3 contains 12 residues. Germline V gives CDR1 SEHNR, CDR2 FQNEAQ (reference sequence). V shed 6 bases and J 5 bases; nucleotides not matched to a gene: 3. The full variable domain, rest sourced from reference TRBV7-9 and TRBJ2-7, is DTGVSQNPRHKITKRGQNVTFRCDPISEHNRLYWYRQTLGQGPEFLTYFQNEAQLEKSRLLSDRFSAERPKGSFSTLEIQRTEQGDSAMYLCASRKDRDEQYFGPGTRLTVT.

V gene TRBV29-1 combines with J gene TRBJ2-3; D is unresolved. Trimming took 6 bases from V and 5 from J, leaving 9 bases between them. The germline V gene encodes CDR1 SQVTM and CDR2 ANQGSEA. The CDR3 sequence is 11 residues long. The DNA for the CDR3 is TGCAGCGTCTCAGTAGGAGATACGCAGTATTTT. Translating gives CSVSVGDTQYF.

This clonotype has at least ten counts. CDR3 nucleotides: TGTGCCAGCAGTTACGGTCGGTACAATGAGCAGTTCTTC. Translated: CASSYGRYNEQFF. The V gene is TRBV6-5, the J gene TRBJ2-1; no clear D. Trimming removed 2 bases from V and 4 bases from J, with 6 bases in between. The CDR3 has 13 residues. Germline CDR1 and CDR2: MNHEY and SVGAGI.

This clonotype was seen repeatedly, ten times or more. The V call is TRBV10-1, the J call TRBJ1-1; the D is unclear. Trimming cost V 3 bases and J 5 bases, with 10 bases left between them. The CDR3 is 13 residues long. Germline lookup yields CDR1 WNHNN and CDR2 SYGVQD (reference sequence). The CDR3 nucleotides read TGCGCCAGCAGTGAACGGTTGAGGACTGAAGCTTTCTTT. This gives the protein CASSERLRTEAFF.

This clonotype was observed at least ten times. This sequence joins TRBV10-3 and TRBJ2-1; 13 positions agree with TRBD2. V trimming: 6 bases; J trimming: 7 bases; junction bases outside the gene matches: 6. This CDR3 is 15 amino acids long. CDR1 ENHRY and CDR2 SYGVKD come from the germline V gene. This chain's CDR3 is CAISRGLAGANEQFF. The CDR3 DNA reads as TGTGCCATCAGCCGAGGACTAGCGGGAGCAAATGAGCAGTTCTTC.

This clonotype appeared many times. The rearrangement joins TRBV2 to TRBJ2-1, with 9 bases that match TRBD2. The CDR3 runs 14 residues. The germline V gene has CDR1 SNHLY and CDR2 FYNNEI. After removal of 2 bases from V and 13 bases from J, the junction contained 9 bases not matched to a gene. This CDR3 is CASSESLAGSFQFF. CDR3 DNA sequence: TGTGCCAGCAGTGAAAGCCTAGCGGGGTCCTTCCAGTTCTTC.

Ten or more counts support this clonotype. The V call is TRBV12-3 or TRBV12-4, the J call TRBJ2-7; D not resolved. The CDR3 sequence is 12 residues long. Trimming took 6 bases from V and 4 from J, leaving 10 bases between them. This CDR3 reads CASSYLGYEQYV. Written as DNA, the CDR3 is TGTGCCAGCAGCTACCTCGGTTACGAGCAGTACGTC.

This clonotype has just one count. The V gene is TRBV7-9, the J gene TRBJ2-5; D not certain. This CDR3 has 14 residues. Per germline, CDR1 SEHNR and CDR2 FQNEAQ (reference sequence). The V end lost 5 bases, the J end lost 5 bases, and 15 bases lay between the germline ends. Here the CDR3 DNA reads TGTGCCAGCAGCGGTCCCCTGGCGTGGGAGACCCAGTACTTC. It translates to CASSGPLAWETQYF.

This clonotype was recorded once. The V and J genes are TRBV3-1 and TRBJ2-7; D possibly corresponds to TRBD2 (5 bases). V was shortened by 4 bases and J by 6 bases, with 13 bases between the two germline ends. The CDR3 totals 13 residues. Germline CDR1 reads LGHDT; CDR2 reads YNNKEL (reference sequence). CDR3 in DNA: TGTGCCAGCAGCCTCACTACCAGCGGCGAGCAGTACGTC. Translating it yields CASSLTTSGEQYV.

In its sample, this clonotype was seen many times. One end of the junction varies from germline; a read error may be responsible. The chain employs TRBV12-3 or TRBV12-4 and TRBJ2-1; 9 bases match TRBD2. The CDR3 is 15 residues long. The CDR3 DNA follows: TGTGCCAGCAGTCTAGCGGGGAAGTCCTACAATGAGCAGTTCTTC. Protein product: CASSLAGKSYNEQFF.

This clonotype was counted only a few times. This chain joins TRBV12-3 or TRBV12-4 and TRBJ1-5; possible D gene TRBD1, 5 bases. V lost 6 bases, J lost 4 bases, and 10 bases lay in between. The CDR3 runs to 13 residues. CDR3 DNA sequence: TGTGCCAGCAGCAGGGATGGGAATCAGCCCCAGCATTTT. Residues: CASSRDGNQPQHF.

This clonotype was counted ten times or more. It is likely a read error, because the conserved phenylalanine at the end of the CDR3 is missing. The rearrangement uses TRBV7-9 and TRBJ1-3, with D unresolved. Trimming pared 4 bases from V and 8 bases from J, leaving 18 bases between. The V gene's germline CDR1 is SEHNR and CDR2 FQNEAQ (reference sequence). The CDR3 loop spans 15 amino acids. The CDR3 loop reads CASSSPKISRDTIYS. As DNA, the CDR3 is TGTGCCAGCAGCTCCCCTAAGATATCACGGGACACCATATATTCT.

This clonotype was observed a handful of times. This rearrangement joins TRBV28 to TRBJ2-6; 12 nucleotides align to TRBD1. The V gene end was trimmed by 5 bases and the J gene end by 3 bases; junction bases not matched to a gene: 5. The CDR3 extends over 17 amino acids. Germline V gene lookup returns CDR1 MDHEN and CDR2 SYDVKM. The CDR3 sequence is CASSAGQGAYGANVLTF. As DNA, the CDR3 is TGTGCCAGCAGTGCGGGACAGGGGGCGTATGGGGCCAACGTCCTGACTTTC.